The rows below give T cell receptor beta chains drawn from one sample of a study of control samples from healthy donors and cancer patients. Repertoires were generated with immunoSEQ multiplex PCR, while TCRdb's copy carries only in-frame clones and drops some. The data contain 230,000 or so clones, roughly 94% of them singletons. The sample comprised blood. Source of these receptors: a man aged 45 to 65 in good health. The CDR3 runs from the conserved cysteine through the conserved F or W. D genes are given only for firm matches. The size entry is marked missing in some rows and otherwise reads once, few, many or a size class.

.	TRBV15	TRBJ1-5	.	CATSREGRVWGQPQHF	TGTGCCACCAGCAGAGAAGGGCGGGTCTGGGGTCAGCCCCAGCATTTT
.	TRBV5-4	TRBJ2-6	.	CASSRAGSGANVLTF	TGTGCCAGCAGCCGGGCGGGCTCTGGGGCCAACGTCCTGACTTTC
.	TRBV11-3	TRBJ2-3	TRBD2	CASSSGLAPDTQYF	TGTGCCAGCAGCTCCGGACTAGCACCAGATACGCAGTATTTT
once	TRBV9	TRBJ1-2	.	CASSSQGSLNYGYTF	TGTGCCAGCAGCTCACAGGGCTCCCTTAACTATGGCTACACCTTC
.	TRBV19	TRBJ2-1	.	CASSISAGIYNEQFF	TGTGCCAGTAGTATATCAGCAGGGATCTACAATGAGCAGTTCTTC
.	TRBV21-1	TRBJ1-5	.	CASSKDRDSNQPQHF	TGTGCCAGCAGCAAAGACAGAGATAGCAATCAGCCCCAGCATTTT
.	TRBV5-1	TRBJ2-1	TRBD1	CASTRTGLDTEQFF	TGCGCCAGCACCCGGACAGGGCTTGATACTGAGCAGTTCTTC
.	TRBV6-6	TRBJ1-1	.	CASSFGGALNTEAFF	TGTGCCAGCAGCTTTGGGGGGGCATTGAACACTGAAGCTTTCTTT
.	TRBV15	TRBJ1-3	.	CAPKGGGPLENTIYF	TGTGCCCCTAAGGGGGGGGGACCTCTTGAAAACACCATATATTTT
.	TRBV5-1	TRBJ1-6	TRBD1	CASSLSPTGRSGLLHF	TGCGCCAGCAGCTTATCCCCGACAGGGAGATCCGGTCTTCTCCACTTT
.	TRBV3-1/TRBV3-2	TRBJ1-1	.	CASSQRGRANTEAFF	TGTGCCAGCAGCCAAAGGGGACGGGCGAACACTGAAGCTTTCTTT
.	TRBV5-1	TRBJ2-5	TRBD1	CASSPGGTGVGVTQYF	TGCGCCAGCAGCCCAGGAGGGACAGGGGTAGGTGTGACCCAGTACTTC
.	TRBV4-3	TRBJ2-7	.	CASSQAPGDLYEQYF	TGCGCCAGCAGCCAAGCGCCGGGGGATCTGTACGAGCAGTACTTC
.	TRBV28	TRBJ1-5	.	CASSPSRRKGNQPQHF	TGTGCCAGCAGTCCCTCGAGGAGGAAGGGCAATCAGCCCCAGCATTTT
.	TRBV2	TRBJ1-2	.	CASRGGGSRYGYTF	TGTGCCAGCAGGGGTGGTGGCAGTCGCTATGGCTACACCTTC
.	TRBV24-1	TRBJ2-1	.	CATSDPAQSYSYNEQFF	TGTGCCACCAGTGATCCCGCCCAGAGTTACTCCTACAATGAGCAGTTCTTC
.	TRBV19	TRBJ1-1	.	CASSLDRMLFTEAFF	TGTGCCAGTAGTCTTGACAGAATGCTATTCACTGAAGCTTTCTTT
.	TRBV7-9	TRBJ2-2	TRBD2	CAMPRTSGGTGELFF	TGTGCCATGCCTAGGACTAGCGGGGGGACCGGGGAGCTGTTTTTT
.	TRBV28	TRBJ1-1	.	CASSDQGSEAFF	TGTGCCAGCAGTGACCAGGGGTCCGAAGCTTTCTTT
.	TRBV5-1	TRBJ2-5	.	CASIFGETQYF	TGCGCCAGCATTTTCGGGGAGACCCAGTACTTC
.	TRBV11-3	TRBJ1-1	.	CASSKREGGEAFF	TGTGCCAGCAGCAAAAGGGAGGGGGGTGAAGCTTTCTTT
.	TRBV30	TRBJ1-6	TRBD1	CAWARDQGEPLHF	TGTGCCTGGGCGAGGGATCAGGGGGAACCCCTCCACTTT
.	TRBV6-5	TRBJ2-7	.	CASDPDLARGEQYF	TGTGCCAGCGACCCGGACTTAGCAAGGGGCGAGCAGTACTTC
.	TRBV11-2	TRBJ2-1	TRBD2	CASSPELAGGQFF	TGTGCCAGCAGCCCAGAACTAGCGGGGGGGCAGTTCTTC
.	TRBV13	TRBJ2-3	.	CASSYGDTQYF	TGTGCCAGCAGCTACGGTGATACGCAGTATTTT
.	TRBV15	TRBJ2-2	TRBD2	CATSRDNGGGAGGELFF	TGTGCCACCAGCAGAGATAACGGCGGGGGGGCCGGCGGGGAGCTGTTTTTT
once	TRBV25-1	TRBJ2-5	.	CASSPLGGQETQYF	TGTGCCAGCAGTCCCCTGGGGGGCCAAGAGACCCAGTACTTC
.	TRBV5-6	TRBJ1-1	TRBD1	CASSLGGGDREYTEAFF	TGTGCCAGCAGTTTGGGGGGCGGGGACAGGGAGTACACTGAAGCTTTCTTT
.	TRBV5-1	TRBJ1-1	.	CASSLASGPEAFF	TGCGCCAGCAGCTTGGCTTCGGGGCCTGAAGCTTTCTTT
.	TRBV18	TRBJ2-2	.	CASSLNGPKNTGELFF	TGTGCCAGCTCCCTCAACGGGCCGAAGAACACCGGGGAGCTGTTTTTT
.	TRBV18	TRBJ2-5	.	CASSPVGVQTQYF	TGTGCCAGCTCACCCGTGGGGGTGCAGACCCAGTACTTC
.	TRBV9	TRBJ2-1	TRBD1	CASSVHGSGQGNNEQFF	TGTGCCAGCAGCGTCCACGGTTCGGGACAGGGTAACAATGAGCAGTTCTTC
.	TRBV7-9	TRBJ1-2	.	CASSRRMTVNYGYTF	TGTGCCAGCAGCCGCCGAATGACAGTAAACTATGGCTACACCTTC
.	TRBV5-1	TRBJ1-2	TRBD1	CASSEGQGAGYTF	TGCGCCAGCAGCGAGGGACAGGGGGCTGGCTACACCTTC
.	TRBV7-9	TRBJ2-2	.	CASSLISGAGELFF	TGTGCCAGCAGCTTAATTTCAGGTGCCGGGGAGCTGTTTTTT
.	TRBV19	TRBJ1-5	.	CASRLRTADQPQHF	TGTGCCAGCCGACTTAGGACAGCCGATCAGCCCCAGCATTTT
once	TRBV19	TRBJ1-5	.	CATGTLGRQPQHF	TGTGCCACGGGGACTCTGGGGAGGCAGCCCCAGCATTTT
.	TRBV2	TRBJ2-5	TRBD2	CAITVVSGEETQYF	TGTGCCATAACAGTGGTCAGCGGGGAAGAGACCCAGTACTTC
.	TRBV7-6	TRBJ1-3	.	CASSLDRGPGNTIYF	TGTGCCAGCAGCTTAGACCGAGGTCCTGGAAACACCATATATTTT
.	TRBV9	TRBJ2-1	.	CASSVSGGYNEQFF	TGTGCCAGCAGCGTAAGTGGGGGCTACAATGAGCAGTTCTTC
.	TRBV5-1	TRBJ1-1	.	CASSLQAPNTEAFF	TGCGCCAGCAGCTTGCAGGCTCCGAACACTGAAGCTTTCTTT
.	TRBV27	TRBJ2-7	.	CASNSWGCPYEQYF	TGTGCCAGCAACAGTTGGGGTTGTCCCTACGAGCAGTACTTC
.	TRBV6-5	TRBJ2-2	TRBD2	CALGRGGTGELFF	TGTGCCCTCGGCCGGGGGGGCACCGGGGAGCTGTTTTTT
.	TRBV27	TRBJ2-4	.	CASSFSREGIQYF	TGTGCCAGCAGTTTCTCCAGGGAAGGCATTCAGTACTTC
.	TRBV6-5	TRBJ2-7	.	CASRGGYEQYF	TGTGCCAGCCGAGGGGGGTACGAGCAGTACTTC
.	TRBV28	TRBJ2-1	TRBD2	CASSFTSGGSPSSYNEQFF	TGTGCCAGCAGCTTTACTAGCGGGGGTTCCCCTAGCTCCTACAATGAGCAGTTCTTC
.	TRBV11-2	TRBJ2-2	TRBD2	CASSLHPGLAGGTGELFF	TGTGCCAGCAGCCTACACCCGGGACTAGCGGGGGGCACCGGGGAGCTGTTTTTT